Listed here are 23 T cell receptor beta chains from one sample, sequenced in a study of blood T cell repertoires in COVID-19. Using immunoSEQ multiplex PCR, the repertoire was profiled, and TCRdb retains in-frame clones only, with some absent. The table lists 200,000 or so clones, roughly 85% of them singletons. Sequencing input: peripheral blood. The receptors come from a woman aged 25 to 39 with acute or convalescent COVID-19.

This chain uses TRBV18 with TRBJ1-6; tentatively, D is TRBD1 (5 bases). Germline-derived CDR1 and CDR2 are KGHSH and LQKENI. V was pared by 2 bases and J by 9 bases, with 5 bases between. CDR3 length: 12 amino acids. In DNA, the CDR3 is TGTGCCAGCTCACCAACAGGTTCACCCCTCCACTTT. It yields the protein CASSPTGSPLHF.

CDR3 region: CASSSSRHYTDTQYF. The CDR3 nucleotides are TGTGCCAGCAGCTCCAGTAGACATTACACAGATACGCAGTATTTT. The chain combines TRBV5-4 with TRBJ2-3; no clear D. This CDR3 spans 15 amino acids. The germline gives CDR1 SGHNT, CDR2 YYREEE (reference sequence). V lost 3 bases to trimming and J lost 2 bases, with 13 bases between them.

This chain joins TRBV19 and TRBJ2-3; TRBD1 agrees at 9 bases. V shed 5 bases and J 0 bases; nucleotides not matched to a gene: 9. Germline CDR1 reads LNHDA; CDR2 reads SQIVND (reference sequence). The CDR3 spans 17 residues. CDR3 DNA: TGTGCCAGTAGTCCTCGGGGACAGGGCTCTAGCACAGATACGCAGTATTTT. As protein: CASSPRGQGSSTDTQYF.

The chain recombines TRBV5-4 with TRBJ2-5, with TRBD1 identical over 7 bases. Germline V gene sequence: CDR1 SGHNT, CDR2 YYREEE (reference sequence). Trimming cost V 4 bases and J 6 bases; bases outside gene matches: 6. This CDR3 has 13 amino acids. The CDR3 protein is CASSTIQGKTQYF. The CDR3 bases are TGTGCCAGCAGCACCATACAGGGGAAGACCCAGTACTTC.

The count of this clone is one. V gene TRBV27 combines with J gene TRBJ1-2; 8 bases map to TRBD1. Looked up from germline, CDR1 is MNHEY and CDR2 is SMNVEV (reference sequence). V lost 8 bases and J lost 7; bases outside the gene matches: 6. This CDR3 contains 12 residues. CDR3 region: CASGHRGSGYTF. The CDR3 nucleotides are TGTGCCAGCGGACACAGGGGGTCTGGCTACACCTTC.

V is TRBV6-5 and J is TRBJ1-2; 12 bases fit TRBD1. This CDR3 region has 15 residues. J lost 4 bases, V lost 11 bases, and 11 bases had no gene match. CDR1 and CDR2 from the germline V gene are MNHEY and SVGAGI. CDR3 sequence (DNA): TGTGCCGGGAGAGGGGGACAGGGGGCAGCCTATGGCTACACCTTC. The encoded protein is CAGRGGQGAAYGYTF.

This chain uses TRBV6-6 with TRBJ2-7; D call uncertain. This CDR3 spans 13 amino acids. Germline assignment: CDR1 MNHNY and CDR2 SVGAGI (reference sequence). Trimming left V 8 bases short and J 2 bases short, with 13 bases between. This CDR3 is CASRPRQAYEQYF. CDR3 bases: TGTGCCAGCCGGCCACGGCAGGCCTACGAGCAGTACTTC.

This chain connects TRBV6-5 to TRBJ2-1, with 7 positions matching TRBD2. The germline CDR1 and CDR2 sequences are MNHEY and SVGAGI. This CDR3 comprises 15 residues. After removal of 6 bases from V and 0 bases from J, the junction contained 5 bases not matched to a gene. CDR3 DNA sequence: TGTGCCAGCAGAGCCCGCGGGAGCTCCTACAATGAGCAGTTCTTC. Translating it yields CASRARGSSYNEQFF.

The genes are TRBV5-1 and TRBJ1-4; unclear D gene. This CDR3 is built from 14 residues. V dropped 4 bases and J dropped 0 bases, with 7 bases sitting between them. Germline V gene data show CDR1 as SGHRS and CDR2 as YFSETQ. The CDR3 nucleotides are TGCGCCAGCAGCGATGGAGCAACTAATGAAAAACTGTTTTTT. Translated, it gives CASSDGATNEKLFF.

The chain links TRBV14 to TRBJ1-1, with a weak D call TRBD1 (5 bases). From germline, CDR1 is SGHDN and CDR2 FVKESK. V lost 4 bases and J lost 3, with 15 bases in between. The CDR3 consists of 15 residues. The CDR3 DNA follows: TGTGCCAGCAGCCGCCTAGGGGTACTCGACACTGAAGCTTTCTTT. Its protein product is CASSRLGVLDTEAFF.

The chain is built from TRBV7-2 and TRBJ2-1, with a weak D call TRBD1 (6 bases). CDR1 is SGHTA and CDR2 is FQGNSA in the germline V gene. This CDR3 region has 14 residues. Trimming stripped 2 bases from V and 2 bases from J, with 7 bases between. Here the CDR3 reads CASSLRTAYNEQFF. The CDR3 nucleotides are TGTGCCAGCAGCTTACGGACAGCCTACAATGAGCAGTTCTTC.

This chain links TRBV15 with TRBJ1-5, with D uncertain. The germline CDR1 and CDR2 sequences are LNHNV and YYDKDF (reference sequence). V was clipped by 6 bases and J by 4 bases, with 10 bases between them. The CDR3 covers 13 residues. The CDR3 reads CATRAQSNQPQHF. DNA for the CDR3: TGTGCCACCAGGGCACAGAGTAATCAGCCCCAGCATTTT.

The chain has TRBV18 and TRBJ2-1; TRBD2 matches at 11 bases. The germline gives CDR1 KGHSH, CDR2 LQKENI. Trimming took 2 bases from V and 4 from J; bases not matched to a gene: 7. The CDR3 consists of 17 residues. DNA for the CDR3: TGTGCCAGCTCACCAACCCATAGCGGGGGGGTATACAATGAGCAGTTCTTC. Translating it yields CASSPTHSGGVYNEQFF.

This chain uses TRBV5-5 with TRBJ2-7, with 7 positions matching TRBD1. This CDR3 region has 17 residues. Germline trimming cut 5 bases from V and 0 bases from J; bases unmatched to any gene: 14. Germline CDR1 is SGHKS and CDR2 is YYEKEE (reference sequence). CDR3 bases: TGTGCCAGCAGTTCAGGGTCGACAGGGCCCACCTCCTACGAGCAGTACTTC. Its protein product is CASSSGSTGPTSYEQYF. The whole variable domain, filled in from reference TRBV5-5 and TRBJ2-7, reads DAGVTQSPTHLIKTRGQQVTLRCSPISGHKSVSWYQQVLGQGPQFIFQYYEKEERGRGNFPDRFSARQFPNYSSELNVNALLLGDSALYLCASSSGSTGPTSYEQYFGPGTRLTVT.

In DNA form, the CDR3 reads TGCAGCGTCTCCCGGGCAGGGGGGCACACTGAAGCTTTCTTT. Translating gives CSVSRAGGHTEAFF. This chain joins TRBV29-1 and TRBJ1-1; 7 bases fit TRBD1. The trim removed 6 bases at V and 3 bases at J, leaving 10 bases unmatched. Germline-derived CDR1 and CDR2 are SQVTM and ANQGSEA. This CDR3 is built from 14 residues.

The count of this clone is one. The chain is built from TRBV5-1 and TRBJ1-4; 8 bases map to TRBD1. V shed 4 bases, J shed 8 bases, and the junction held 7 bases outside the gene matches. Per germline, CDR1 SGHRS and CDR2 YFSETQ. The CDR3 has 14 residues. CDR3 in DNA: TGCGCCAGCAGCCTAAGGACAGGGTCGGAAAAACTGTTTTTT. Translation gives CASSLRTGSEKLFF.

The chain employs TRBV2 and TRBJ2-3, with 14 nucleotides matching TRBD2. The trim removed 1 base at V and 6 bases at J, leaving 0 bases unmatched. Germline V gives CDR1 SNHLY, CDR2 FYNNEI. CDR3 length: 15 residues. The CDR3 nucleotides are TGTGCCAGCAGTGAAGGGACTAGCGGGGGGGATACGCAGTATTTT. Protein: CASSEGTSGGDTQYF.

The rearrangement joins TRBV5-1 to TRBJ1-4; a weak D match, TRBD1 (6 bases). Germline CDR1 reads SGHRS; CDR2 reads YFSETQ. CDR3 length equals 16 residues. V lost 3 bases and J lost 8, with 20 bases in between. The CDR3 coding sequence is TGCGCCAGCAGCTCACGGCGGGGGCTGGTCGGGGAAAAACTGTTTTTT. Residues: CASSSRRGLVGEKLFF. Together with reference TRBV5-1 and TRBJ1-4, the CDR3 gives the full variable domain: KAGVTQTPRYLIKTRGQQVTLSCSPISGHRSVSWYQQTPGQGLQFLFEYFSETQRNKGNFPGRFSGRQFSNSRSEMNVSTLELGDSALYLCASSSRRGLVGEKLFFGSGTQLSVL.

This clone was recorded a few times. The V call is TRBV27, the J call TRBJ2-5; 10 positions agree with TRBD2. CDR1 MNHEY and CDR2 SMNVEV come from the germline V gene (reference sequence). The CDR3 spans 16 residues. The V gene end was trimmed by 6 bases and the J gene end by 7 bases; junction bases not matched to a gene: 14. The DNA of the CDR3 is TGTGCCAGCAGGCTAGCGGGGGCCCTTCCGGGGGGGACCCAGTACTTC. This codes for CASRLAGALPGGTQYF.

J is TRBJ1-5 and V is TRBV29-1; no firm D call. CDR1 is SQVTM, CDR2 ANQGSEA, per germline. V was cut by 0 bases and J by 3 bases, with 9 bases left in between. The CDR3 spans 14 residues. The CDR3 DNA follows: TGCAGCGTTGAAGAAGGAGGCCCCAATCAGCCCCAGCATTTT. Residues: CSVEEGGPNQPQHF.

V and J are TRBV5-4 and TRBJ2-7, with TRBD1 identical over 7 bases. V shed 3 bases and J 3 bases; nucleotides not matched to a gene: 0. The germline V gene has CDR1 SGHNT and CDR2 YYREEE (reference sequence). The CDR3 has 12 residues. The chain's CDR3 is CASSSGGYEQYF. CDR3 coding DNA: TGTGCCAGCAGCTCAGGGGGCTACGAGCAGTACTTC.

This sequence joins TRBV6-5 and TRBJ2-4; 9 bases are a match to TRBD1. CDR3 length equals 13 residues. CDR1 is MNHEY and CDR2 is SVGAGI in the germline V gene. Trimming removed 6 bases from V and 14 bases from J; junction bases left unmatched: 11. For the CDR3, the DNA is TGTGCCAGCAGCCCCCTCGGCCGGACAGGGGAGTACTTC. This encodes CASSPLGRTGEYF.

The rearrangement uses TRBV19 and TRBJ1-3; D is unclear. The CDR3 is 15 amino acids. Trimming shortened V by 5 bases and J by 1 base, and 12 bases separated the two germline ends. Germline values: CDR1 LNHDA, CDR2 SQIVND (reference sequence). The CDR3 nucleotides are TGTGCCAGTAGTGAGAGGTTAAGTTCTGGAAACACCATATATTTT. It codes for CASSERLSSGNTIYF.